This T cell receptor (beta chain) was identified in a study of blood T cell repertoires in COVID-19. Study context: Sites in the United States, Italy and Spain provided acute and convalescent COVID-19 samples. The analysed material was cDNA or gDNA that came from T cells, B-cell-depleted T cells, or PBMCs.

Recruited during active infection, patients (from Seattle) were subsequently followed longitudinally. Deletions cut 3 bases from V and 4 bases from J, with 10 bases between. CDR1 is KGHSH, CDR2 LQKENI, per germline. The CDR3 sequence is 14 residues long. Authors' analysis steps: Amplification with reference gene primers provided the estimates of nucleated cell counts. Assay used: immunoSEQ multiplex PCR; TCRdb lists only in-frame clones, some missing. V and J calls and clone size come straight from that table; D and trimming were deduced from the DNA. Among hundreds of thousands of clones listed, around 81% were seen once.

The chain combines TRBV18 with TRBJ1-5; D gene uncertain. The TCR sequence derives from a woman aged 80 or over with COVID-19, enrolled during active disease. Specimen: peripheral blood. CDR3 bases: TGTGCCAGCTCACCGGGCAGGCAAAATCAGCCCCAGCATTTT. Translation gives CASSPGRQNQPQHF.